Reported below is one T cell receptor (beta chain). The sample holds other DNA sequences that translate to the same CDR3. These data are taken from a study of blood T cell repertoires in COVID-19. Study at large: From T cells, B-cell-depleted T cells, or PBMCs came the material, which was cDNA or gDNA.

As originally analysed: The authors estimated nucleated cell counts from reference gene primer amplification. Here immunoSEQ multiplex PCR was the method, and the copy in TCRdb shows in-frame clones only, minus some. D and trimming come from the DNA, and the V and J calls and clone size come from that table. The table has 150,000 to 200,000 clones, more than 75% seen once. V was pared by 0 bases and J by 2 bases, with 4 bases of the junction left unmatched. The CDR3 is 16 amino acids. The germline gives CDR1 KGHSH, CDR2 LQKENI. The chain is built from TRBV18 and TRBJ2-1, with 7 bases matching TRBD2. The sequence came from a man between 18 and 35 years old with acute or convalescent COVID-19. The sample was peripheral blood. The CDR3 DNA sequence: TGTGCCAGCTCACCACCGGTCGCGGGGGCCTACAATGAGCAGTTCTTC. It translates to CASSPPVAGAYNEQFF.